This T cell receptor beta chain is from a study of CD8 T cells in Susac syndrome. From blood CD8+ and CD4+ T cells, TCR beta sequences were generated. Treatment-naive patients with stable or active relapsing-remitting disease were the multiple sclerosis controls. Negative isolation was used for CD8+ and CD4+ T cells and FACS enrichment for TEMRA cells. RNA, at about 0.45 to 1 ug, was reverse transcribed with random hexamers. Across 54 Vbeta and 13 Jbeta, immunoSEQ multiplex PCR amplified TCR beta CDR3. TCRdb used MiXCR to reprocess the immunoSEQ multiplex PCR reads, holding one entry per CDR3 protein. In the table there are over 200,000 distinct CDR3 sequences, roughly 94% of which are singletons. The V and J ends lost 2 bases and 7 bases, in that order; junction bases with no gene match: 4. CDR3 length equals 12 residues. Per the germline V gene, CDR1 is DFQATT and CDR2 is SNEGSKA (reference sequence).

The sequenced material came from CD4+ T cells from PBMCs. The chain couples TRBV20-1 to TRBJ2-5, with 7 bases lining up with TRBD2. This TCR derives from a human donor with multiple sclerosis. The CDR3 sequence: CSARLSGGTQYF. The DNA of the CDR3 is TGCAGTGCTAGACTCTCGGGGGGGACCCAGTACTTC.